This T cell receptor (beta chain) was captured in a study of T cell repertoires in cytomegalovirus infection. As for the study in general: CMV infection plus the matching HLA type was flagged by public TCR beta signatures.

Each CDR3 protein gets one entry after TCRdb re-called the reads with MiXCR. This table holds fewer than 200,000 distinct CDR3 sequences, over 13% found once. Per the germline V gene, CDR1 is SNHLY and CDR2 is FYNNEI. The CDR3 runs 13 residues. Trimming shortened V by 8 bases and J by 2 bases, and 11 bases separated the two germline ends. Sample: PBMCs. The clonotype was recovered from a human donor in good health (CMV status not recorded). Some clones in this sample may be carry-over from other donors' samples. The genes are TRBV2 and TRBJ2-3; a possible D gene is TRBD2 (6 bases). The CDR3 DNA follows: TGTGCCAGCCGGCGGGAAGTCACAGATACGCAGTATTTT. Its translation is CASRREVTDTQYF.